This passage covers 30 T cell receptor beta chains from one sample sequenced in a study of cytomegalovirus exposure and HLA in healthy donors. Clones were sequenced by immunoSEQ multiplex PCR, and TCRdb holds only the in-frame ones, with some missing. Of approximately 210,000 clones listed, 70% to 90% are singletons. Source material: PBMCs. These TCRs come from a woman aged 18 to 35 in good health and CMV-seronegative.

This sequence joins TRBV6-1 and TRBJ2-7, with TRBD1 identical over 7 bases. J was trimmed by 3 bases and V by 7 bases; bases with no gene match: 12. This CDR3 spans 15 amino acids. Germline-derived CDR1 and CDR2 are MNHNS and SASEGT. CDR3 sequence (DNA): TGTGCCAGCACCAACTTTAGGGGGCAGGGCTACGAGCAGTACTTC. This sequence encodes CASTNFRGQGYEQYF.

This chain joins TRBV19 and TRBJ2-2; 9 positions match TRBD1. V shed 4 bases and J 5 bases; nucleotides not matched to a gene: 5. This CDR3 spans 15 amino acids. Germline V lookup: CDR1 LNHDA, CDR2 SQIVND (reference sequence). The CDR3 sequence: CASSTGTGLTGELFF. CDR3 sequence (DNA): TGTGCCAGTAGTACCGGGACAGGGTTGACCGGGGAGCTGTTTTTT. Full variable domain (rest looked up from reference TRBV19 and TRBJ2-2): DGGITQSPKYLFRKEGQNVTLSCEQNLNHDAMYWYRQDPGQGLRLIYYSQIVNDFQKGDIAEGYSVSREKKESFPLTVTSAQKNPTAFYLCASSTGTGLTGELFFGEGSRLTVL.

The V call is TRBV27, the J call TRBJ2-3; no definite D call. The V end lost 6 bases, the J end lost 2 bases, and 15 bases lay between the germline ends. The CDR3 contains 15 residues. Germline assignment: CDR1 MNHEY and CDR2 SMNVEV (reference sequence). The CDR3 nucleotides are TGTGCCAGCAGCCGTCTACCGGAGATCACAGATACGCAGTATTTT. This encodes CASSRLPEITDTQYF.

The chain employs TRBV7-8 and TRBJ2-7; 7 bases are shared with TRBD1. CDR1 and CDR2 (germline): SGHVS, FQNEAQ. The CDR3 is made up of 14 amino acids. The trim removed 5 bases at V and 0 bases at J, leaving 4 bases unmatched. Here the CDR3 reads CASSTDRVSYEQYF. Written as DNA, the CDR3 is TGTGCCAGCAGCACAGACAGGGTCTCCTACGAGCAGTACTTC.

The gene calls are TRBV6-1 and TRBJ1-4; D gene unclear. V gave up 7 bases and J gave up 2 bases, with 11 bases separating them. The CDR3 has 14 residues. The germline V gene has CDR1 MNHNS and CDR2 SASEGT. Here the CDR3 reads CASTYGATNEKLFF. CDR3 in DNA: TGTGCCAGCACATATGGAGCTACTAATGAAAAACTGTTTTTT.

The V and J genes are TRBV11-2 and TRBJ2-2; TRBD2 agrees at 8 bases. With 4 bases clipped from V and 6 bases from J, the junction kept 10 bases outside the gene matches. From germline, CDR1 is SGHAT and CDR2 FQNNGV. The CDR3 loop spans 16 amino acids. CDR3 coding DNA: TGTGCCAGCAGCTGGTCTACCGGGAGGGGACCCGGGGAGCTGTTTTTT. Translation gives CASSWSTGRGPGELFF.

The table lists this clone with a count of one. The V and J genes are TRBV6-1 and TRBJ2-7, with TRBD2 matching 7 bases. The CDR3 covers 13 residues. V trimming: 6 bases; J trimming: 3 bases; junction bases outside the gene matches: 5. Germline V CDR1 and CDR2: MNHNS, SASEGT. CDR3 bases: TGTGCCAGCAGCTCTAGCGGATACTACGAGCAGTACTTC. Amino acid sequence: CASSSSGYYEQYF.

V and J are TRBV28 and TRBJ2-7, with 8 bases aligning to TRBD2. CDR3 size: 17 residues. With 1 base clipped from V and 1 base from J, the junction kept 9 bases outside the gene matches. CDR1 and CDR2 from the germline V gene are MDHEN and SYDVKM. The CDR3 protein is CASSLLASGYTSYEQYF. The DNA for the CDR3 is TGTGCCAGCAGTTTATTAGCTAGCGGGTATACTTCCTACGAGCAGTACTTC.

V is TRBV6-1 and J is TRBJ2-7, with 11 bases identical to TRBD2. The V segment lost 2 bases and the J segment 5 bases; nucleotides outside the gene matches: 5. The CDR3 is 15 residues long. Germline CDR1 and CDR2: MNHNS and SASEGT. The CDR3 DNA is TGTGCCAGCAGTGAAAGGGGACTAGCGGCCGACGAGCAGTACTTC. Its protein is CASSERGLAADEQYF.

The chain carries TRBV2 and TRBJ2-3; TRBD2 matches at 8 bases. Germline lookup yields CDR1 SNHLY and CDR2 FYNNEI. The CDR3 totals 16 residues. The V segment lost 4 bases and the J segment 2 bases; nucleotides outside the gene matches: 8. CDR3 residues: CASSGAAGVSTDTQYF. CDR3 nucleotides: TGTGCCAGCAGTGGGGCAGCGGGAGTATCCACAGATACGCAGTATTTT.

The chain is built from TRBV6-6 and TRBJ1-1; a weak D match, TRBD1 (6 bases). This CDR3 is built from 15 residues. V was shortened by 6 bases and J by 4 bases, with 18 bases between the two germline ends. CDR1 MNHNY and CDR2 SVGAGI come from the germline V gene (reference sequence). CDR3 coding DNA: TGTGCCAGCAGGCCTCAAACAGGGAGCGGCACTGAAGCTTTCTTT. This codes for CASRPQTGSGTEAFF.

The sample holds one count of this clone. The J gene is TRBJ1-5, the V gene TRBV10-3; D gene unclear. Germline V gene sequence: CDR1 ENHRY, CDR2 SYGVKD. The CDR3 contains 13 residues. With 4 bases removed from V and 2 bases from J, the gap between germline ends came to 6 bases. CDR3 residues: CAISVSGNQPQHF. The CDR3, as DNA: TGTGCCATCAGTGTTTCAGGCAATCAGCCCCAGCATTTT.

The rearrangement joins TRBV28 to TRBJ2-7; 8 nucleotides align to TRBD2. Germline V gives CDR1 MDHEN, CDR2 SYDVKM. The trim removed 7 bases at V and 0 bases at J, leaving 11 bases unmatched. The CDR3 extends over 16 amino acids. CDR3 sequence reads: CASNTLGGTSSYEQYF. CDR3 bases: TGTGCCAGCAATACCCTCGGTGGGACTAGCTCCTACGAGCAGTACTTC.

This chain connects TRBV7-6 to TRBJ2-7, with 12 nucleotides matching TRBD2. Losses at the gene ends were 3 bases for V and 2 bases for J; bases not matched to a gene: 11. Germline values: CDR1 SGHVS, CDR2 FNYEAQ. This CDR3 spans 18 amino acids. The CDR3 region is CASSLGGTLAGGTYEQYF. CDR3 DNA: TGTGCCAGCAGCTTGGGGGGTACGCTAGCGGGAGGGACCTACGAGCAGTACTTC.

The J gene is TRBJ1-3, the V gene TRBV25-1; no clear D. The germline CDR1 and CDR2 sequences are MGHDK and SYGVNS. Between the trimmed V and J ends, which lost 6 bases and 4 bases, there was a span of 10 bases. This CDR3 comprises 13 residues. CDR3 bases: TGTGCCAGCAGCGACTTTTCGGGAAACACCATATATTTT. As protein: CASSDFSGNTIYF.

The chain combines TRBV5-6 with TRBJ1-2; no firm D call. The CDR3 has 13 amino acids. V shed 0 bases and J shed 6 bases, with 9 bases lying between them. The germline gives CDR1 SGHDT, CDR2 YYEEEE. The CDR3 sequence is CASSLAHGDGYTF. The CDR3 bases are TGTGCCAGCAGCTTGGCCCACGGGGATGGCTACACCTTC.

This clone was picked up one time. V usage is TRBV5-1 and J usage is TRBJ1-1, with D unclear. V was pared by 4 bases and J by 3 bases, with 10 bases between. Germline V CDR1 and CDR2: SGHRS, YFSETQ. The CDR3 is made up of 13 amino acids. In DNA, the CDR3 is TGCGCCAGCAGCCATGGAGGGTACACTGAAGCTTTCTTT. Translating it yields CASSHGGYTEAFF.

The CDR3 protein is CASSPSWEDPNEQFF. As DNA, the CDR3 is TGTGCCAGCAGCCCCTCATGGGAGGACCCCAATGAGCAGTTCTTC. The chain joins TRBV28 to TRBJ2-1; D perhaps matches TRBD2 (6 bases). This CDR3 is 15 amino acids long. Trimming pared 6 bases from V and 6 bases from J, leaving 18 bases between. The V gene's germline CDR1 is MDHEN and CDR2 SYDVKM. The variable domain in full, completed from reference TRBV28 and TRBJ2-1, reads DVKVTQSSRYLVKRTGEKVFLECVQDMDHENMFWYRQDPGLGLRLIYFSYDVKMKEKGDIPEGYSVSREKKERFSLILESASTNQTSMYLCASSPSWEDPNEQFFGPGTRLTVL.

This chain joins TRBV30 and TRBJ2-1; 7 bases agree with TRBD2. This CDR3 has 16 amino acids. Germline trimming cut 1 base from V and 7 bases from J; bases unmatched to any gene: 13. Germline CDR1 reads GTSNPN; CDR2 reads SVGIG (reference sequence). Here the CDR3 reads CAWSAPVGRAGNEQFF. The CDR3 coding sequence is TGTGCCTGGAGTGCCCCCGTGGGGAGGGCCGGGAATGAGCAGTTCTTC.

The rearrangement joins TRBV27 to TRBJ2-7; a possible D gene is TRBD2 (5 bases). V gave up 2 bases and J gave up 2 bases, with 10 bases separating them. This CDR3 spans 14 amino acids. Germline CDR1 reads MNHEY; CDR2 reads SMNVEV (reference sequence). CDR3 nucleotides: TGTGCCAGCAGTTTAGCGCCGGGGACCTACGAGCAGTACTTC. Protein: CASSLAPGTYEQYF.

The CDR3 sequence: CASSLDQGMNYGYTF. The CDR3 DNA follows: TGCGCCAGCAGCTTGGATCAGGGGATGAACTATGGCTACACCTTC. The chain uses TRBV5-1 and TRBJ1-2, with D perhaps TRBD1 (6 bases). The V end lost 0 bases, the J end lost 2 bases, and 11 bases lay between the germline ends. CDR3 length: 15 amino acids. The germline V gene has CDR1 SGHRS and CDR2 YFSETQ.

This clone was seen a handful of times. Here the CDR3 DNA reads TGTGCCAGCAGCCCAAGTAGGAGGTTGAACGAGCAGTACTTC. This sequence encodes CASSPSRRLNEQYF. V is TRBV14 and J is TRBJ2-7; maybe TRBD2 (5 bases). Trimming removed 4 bases at V and 5 bases at J, with 15 bases between. CDR3 length: 14 residues. From germline, CDR1 is SGHDN and CDR2 FVKESK.

V gene TRBV28 combines with J gene TRBJ1-5; D not certain. Germline V lookup: CDR1 MDHEN, CDR2 SYDVKM. CDR3 size: 15 residues. Trimming took 6 bases from V and 0 from J, leaving 12 bases between them. CDR3 nucleotide sequence: TGTGCCAGCAGCCCCCCGGGTAGTAGCAATCAGCCCCAGCATTTT. Its protein is CASSPPGSSNQPQHF.

This rearrangement joins TRBV27 to TRBJ2-2, with TRBD2 as a possible D gene (7 bases). The V end was cut by 6 bases, the J end by 0 bases, with 17 bases between. This CDR3 region has 17 residues. Germline lookup yields CDR1 MNHEY and CDR2 SMNVEV (reference sequence). The CDR3 region is CASSPGGGQANTGELFF. The CDR3 DNA follows: TGTGCCAGCAGCCCTGGGGGGGGGCAGGCGAACACCGGGGAGCTGTTTTTT.

The chain carries TRBV27 and TRBJ2-6; D is uncertain. CDR3 length: 14 residues. Germline loops: CDR1 MNHEY, CDR2 SMNVEV (reference sequence). The germline V and J ends were trimmed by 5 bases and 2 bases, with 7 bases remaining between them. CDR3 DNA sequence: TGTGCCAGCAGTACGGTAGCTGGGGCCAACGTCCTGACTTTC. It yields the protein CASSTVAGANVLTF.

The chain has TRBV7-2 and TRBJ1-5, with 10 bases matching TRBD1. Trimming at V came to 4 bases and at J to 2 bases, leaving 2 bases not matched to a gene. This CDR3 has 15 residues. The germline V gene has CDR1 SGHTA and CDR2 FQGNSA. Written as DNA, the CDR3 is TGTGCCAGCAGCTCCGGGACAGGGGGCAATCAGCCCCAGCATTTT. This encodes CASSSGTGGNQPQHF.

V gene TRBV28 combines with J gene TRBJ1-5; TRBD1 is a possible D gene (6 bases). CDR3 length: 15 residues. Deletions cut 8 bases from V and 0 bases from J, with 14 bases between. CDR1 and CDR2 (germline): MDHEN, SYDVKM. CDR3 nucleotide sequence: TGTGCCAGCCTGCTGACAGGTTATAGCAATCAGCCCCAGCATTTT. Amino acid sequence: CASLLTGYSNQPQHF.

The chain uses TRBV5-1 and TRBJ1-1, with D uncertain. The CDR3 covers 13 residues. Germline values: CDR1 SGHRS, CDR2 YFSETQ. V lost 0 bases to trimming and J lost 4 bases, with 7 bases between them. CDR3 amino acids: CASSLADITEAFF. In nucleotides, the CDR3 is TGCGCCAGCAGCTTGGCAGACATCACTGAAGCTTTCTTT.

This clone came up a few times. The V gene is TRBV5-6, the J gene TRBJ1-2; D is uncertain. Germline values: CDR1 SGHDT, CDR2 YYEEEE. The CDR3 runs 11 residues. Trimming removed 3 bases at V and 8 bases at J, with 8 bases between. CDR3 bases: TGTGCCAGCAGCTCAACGGTCGGCTACACCTTC. This encodes CASSSTVGYTF.

The chain has TRBV5-1 and TRBJ1-2, with a possible D match to TRBD1 (6 bases). The germline CDR1 and CDR2 sequences are SGHRS and YFSETQ. The CDR3 is 14 residues long. V shed 4 bases and J shed 2 bases, with 12 bases lying between them. The CDR3 coding sequence is TGCGCCAGCAGCCCGGGACACAGCAACTATGGCTACACCTTC. Translation: CASSPGHSNYGYTF. Combining the CDR3 with reference TRBV5-1 and TRBJ1-2 gives the whole variable domain KAGVTQTPRYLIKTRGQQVTLSCSPISGHRSVSWYQQTPGQGLQFLFEYFSETQRNKGNFPGRFSGRQFSNSRSEMNVSTLELGDSALYLCASSPGHSNYGYTFGSGTRLTVV.